These 20 T cell receptor beta chains were sequenced from one sample in a study of cytomegalovirus exposure and HLA in healthy donors. The PCR contained 60 Vbeta and 13 Jbeta primers. Clones were sequenced by immunoSEQ multiplex PCR, and TCRdb holds only the in-frame ones, with some missing. Among under 200,000 clones listed, around 84% were seen once. The sequenced sample consisted of PBMCs. These receptors originate from a man in his fifties or sixties in good health and CMV-seropositive.

This clone was seen a few times. The chain uses TRBV14 and TRBJ1-1; D remains unclear. The CDR3 totals 16 residues. V was clipped by 0 bases and J by 4 bases, with 15 bases between them. Germline CDR1 is SGHDN and CDR2 is FVKESK. Here the CDR3 DNA reads TGTGCCAGCAGCCAAGATGGGGAGGCGTTAGGCACTGAAGCTTTCTTT. This encodes CASSQDGEALGTEAFF.

This chain connects TRBV6-5 to TRBJ1-4; D ambiguous. V was pared by 3 bases and J by 11 bases, with 19 bases between. The CDR3 is 15 residues long. Germline V gives CDR1 MNHEY, CDR2 SVGAGI. CDR3 bases: TGTGCCAGCAGTTATACAGAGAATCGGATTGAGAAACTGTTTTTT. Protein sequence: CASSYTENRIEKLFF.

V usage is TRBV19 and J usage is TRBJ2-3, with unresolved D. The germline V gene has CDR1 LNHDA and CDR2 SQIVND (reference sequence). V gave up 7 bases and J gave up 4 bases, with 15 bases separating them. The CDR3 is 14 residues long. The CDR3 bases are TGTGCCAGTAATCTCGGCAGAGGAGCAGATACGCAGTATTTT. Amino acid sequence: CASNLGRGADTQYF. Based on the CDR3 plus reference TRBV19 and TRBJ2-3, the full variable domain is DGGITQSPKYLFRKEGQNVTLSCEQNLNHDAMYWYRQDPGQGLRLIYYSQIVNDFQKGDIAEGYSVSREKKESFPLTVTSAQKNPTAFYLCASNLGRGADTQYFGPGTRLTVL.

The count of this clone is one. CDR3 region: CTALAELTDTQYF. Here the CDR3 DNA reads TGCACCGCCCTAGCGGAACTCACAGATACGCAGTATTTT. V is TRBV29-1 and J is TRBJ2-3; 7 positions match TRBD2. From germline, CDR1 is SQVTM and CDR2 ANQGSEA. This CDR3 has 13 residues.

The chain couples TRBV6-6 to TRBJ1-2; no reliable D call. The CDR3 is 13 residues long. Germline V gene sequence: CDR1 MNHNY, CDR2 SVGAGI (reference sequence). The V end lost 6 bases, the J end lost 3 bases, and 11 bases lay between the germline ends. The CDR3 nucleotides read TGTGCCAGCAGAACCACGGTAGACTATGGCTACACCTTC. Protein product: CASRTTVDYGYTF.

The V call is TRBV5-1, the J call TRBJ1-1; weak D call: TRBD1 (5 bases). The germline CDR1 and CDR2 sequences are SGHRS and YFSETQ. The length of the CDR3 is 14 residues. V lost 4 bases, J lost 0 bases, and 10 bases lay in between. The CDR3 DNA reads TGCGCCAGCAGCCGAGACAGTATGAACACTGAAGCTTTCTTT. This codes for CASSRDSMNTEAFF.

CDR3 sequence: CASSLGDTANYGYTF. The CDR3 DNA sequence: TGCGCCAGCAGCTTGGGGGACACCGCTAACTATGGCTACACCTTC. This sequence joins TRBV5-1 and TRBJ1-2, with D perhaps matching TRBD1 (6 bases). Trimming stripped 0 bases from V and 0 bases from J, with 9 bases between. Germline CDR1 is SGHRS and CDR2 is YFSETQ. This CDR3 has 15 residues.

The V call is TRBV9, the J call TRBJ2-1; tentatively, D is TRBD1 (6 bases). With 6 bases removed from V and 2 bases from J, the gap between germline ends came to 9 bases. The CDR3 loop spans 13 amino acids. Germline V lookup: CDR1 SGDLS, CDR2 YYNGEE. CDR3 in amino acids: CASKGGTYNEQFF. The CDR3 DNA follows: TGTGCCAGCAAAGGGGGTACCTACAATGAGCAGTTCTTC.

The chain joins TRBV10-1 to TRBJ2-3, with 11 bases that match TRBD2. CDR1 and CDR2 (germline): WNHNN, SYGVQD (reference sequence). J lost 8 bases, V lost 0 bases, and 4 bases had no gene match. The CDR3 length is 15 residues. The CDR3 region has the DNA TGCGCCAGCAGTGAGTCTGGTCTAGCGGGAGGTACGCAGTATTTT. This codes for CASSESGLAGGTQYF.

This chain uses TRBV4-1 with TRBJ2-7, with 9 positions matching TRBD2. Germline lookup yields CDR1 MGHRA and CDR2 YSYEKL. V lost 0 bases to trimming and J lost 2 bases; unmatched junction nucleotides: 2. The CDR3 contains 15 residues. For the CDR3, the DNA is TGCGCCAGCAGCCAAGAACAGCGGGGGGCCTACGAGCAGTACTTC. It codes for CASSQEQRGAYEQYF.

This sequence joins TRBV15 and TRBJ2-5; 8 positions agree with TRBD2. CDR3 length: 16 residues. CDR1 and CDR2 (germline): LNHNV, YYDKDF (reference sequence). Unmatched junction bases numbered 10, after V lost 5 bases and J lost 2 bases. The chain's CDR3 is CATSHSTGGPQETQYF. As DNA, the CDR3 is TGTGCCACCAGCCACTCGACGGGAGGGCCTCAAGAGACCCAGTACTTC.

J is TRBJ1-1 and V is TRBV10-3; 10 bases fit TRBD1. CDR3 size: 15 residues. Unmatched junction bases numbered 8, after V lost 8 bases and J lost 2 bases. The germline V gene encodes CDR1 ENHRY and CDR2 SYGVKD. The DNA for the CDR3 is TGTGCCATCGAAAAAGGACAGGGGGGTAACACTGAAGCTTTCTTT. It encodes CAIEKGQGGNTEAFF.

The V gene is TRBV10-2, the J gene TRBJ2-7; D is possibly TRBD1 (5 bases). Trimming left V 3 bases short and J 4 bases short, with 19 bases between. The V gene's germline CDR1 is WSHSY and CDR2 SAAADI. CDR3 size: 16 residues. The CDR3 reads CASSDSVTLGPYEQYF. CDR3 DNA sequence: TGCGCCAGCAGTGACTCCGTGACCTTGGGGCCTTACGAGCAGTACTTC.

The chain recombines TRBV4-1 with TRBJ2-1, with TRBD2 as a possible D gene (6 bases). Germline-derived CDR1 and CDR2 are MGHRA and YSYEKL. This CDR3 region has 16 residues. V gave up 0 bases and J gave up 1 base, with 10 bases separating them. The CDR3 spells CASSQDPAGSYNEQFF. The CDR3 bases are TGCGCCAGCAGCCAAGATCCGGCGGGGTCCTACAATGAGCAGTTCTTC.

The rearrangement joins TRBV5-5 to TRBJ2-3; 7 bases align to TRBD1. This CDR3 is 15 amino acids long. Germline V lookup: CDR1 SGHKS, CDR2 YYEKEE (reference sequence). Trimming cost V 5 bases and J 2 bases; bases outside gene matches: 8. The CDR3 sequence is CASRETGSNTDTQYF. The CDR3 nucleotides read TGTGCCAGCAGGGAGACAGGGTCTAACACAGATACGCAGTATTTT.

The chain recombines TRBV9 with TRBJ1-2; 7 nucleotides agree with TRBD1. CDR3 length: 16 amino acids. V dropped 4 bases and J dropped 6; count of bases not matched to a gene: 15. CDR1 is SGDLS and CDR2 is YYNGEE in the germline V gene. CDR3 sequence reads: CASSPLGEGARHGYTF. CDR3 in DNA: TGTGCCAGCAGCCCGCTCGGCGAGGGGGCGCGACATGGCTACACCTTC.

This clone was recorded only once. The V call is TRBV27, the J call TRBJ2-1; TRBD2 matches at 8 bases. The length of the CDR3 is 16 residues. V trimming: 5 bases; J trimming: 2 bases; junction bases outside the gene matches: 8. Germline values: CDR1 MNHEY, CDR2 SMNVEV (reference sequence). This CDR3 is CASSPYGTRAYNEQFF. The CDR3 bases are TGTGCCAGCAGTCCCTACGGGACTAGGGCCTACAATGAGCAGTTCTTC.

V is TRBV19 and J is TRBJ1-1; unclear D gene. V gave up 1 base and J gave up 4 bases, with 10 bases separating them. The germline gives CDR1 LNHDA, CDR2 SQIVND (reference sequence). The CDR3 has 14 residues. The DNA for the CDR3 is TGTGCCAGTAGTATAGGCGGAGCCCGCACTGAAGCTTTCTTT. Protein: CASSIGGARTEAFF.

V and J are TRBV6-1 and TRBJ1-2, with 8 bases lining up with TRBD1. The CDR3 sequence is 13 residues long. V lost 6 bases and J lost 5; bases outside the gene matches: 5. Germline CDR1 reads MNHNS; CDR2 reads SASEGT. The CDR3 is CASRLDREYGYTF. The DNA for the CDR3 is TGTGCCAGCAGGCTGGACAGGGAGTATGGCTACACCTTC.

V and J are TRBV6-5 and TRBJ1-2; TRBD1 matches at 10 bases. The CDR3 has 16 amino acids. Germline CDR1 reads MNHEY; CDR2 reads SVGAGI. The junction had 8 bases not matched to a gene; V was cut back by 3 bases and J by 4 bases. The CDR3 is CASSYDRQGAIYGYTF. CDR3 nucleotides: TGTGCCAGCAGTTATGATCGACAGGGGGCGATCTATGGCTACACCTTC.